Each of the 9 T cell receptor beta chains below was sequenced from the same sample in a study of sequential checkpoint blockade in melanoma. This table comes from immunoSEQ multiplex PCR, and its TCRdb copy is limited to in-frame clones, with some not included. The sample shows about 12,000 clones, approximately 74% of them seen only once. Indicated treatment: randomized to nivolumab then ipilimumab (arm A) or the reverse (arm B). Material: CD8+ T cells sorted from blood (inferred from file names), obtained from a patient given nivolumab and ipilimumab in sequence. The receptors here all came from a human donor with melanoma.

The J gene is TRBJ2-7, the V gene TRBV4-1; weak D call: TRBD2 (6 bases). Trimming removed 4 bases from V and 2 bases from J, with 18 bases in between. Germline CDR1 reads MGHRA; CDR2 reads YSYEKL. The CDR3 totals 16 residues. CDR3 sequence reads: CASSLAEFSATYEQYF. The CDR3 DNA sequence: TGCGCCAGCAGCCTAGCGGAGTTTAGCGCTACCTACGAGCAGTACTTC.

The chain combines TRBV7-2 with TRBJ1-2, with 7 bases lining up with TRBD1. The CDR3 runs to 15 residues. Germline trimming cut 5 bases from V and 4 bases from J; bases unmatched to any gene: 10. CDR1 SGHTA and CDR2 FQGNSA come from the germline V gene. CDR3 DNA: TGTGCCAGCAGCCAAGGGACAGCCCTGAGCTATGGCTACACCTTC. Encoded protein: CASSQGTALSYGYTF.

The chain employs TRBV4-1 and TRBJ2-5; weak D call: TRBD2 (5 bases). This CDR3 has 14 amino acids. V dropped 1 base and J dropped 5 bases, with 11 bases sitting between them. CDR1 is MGHRA, CDR2 YSYEKL, per germline. In nucleotides, the CDR3 is TGCGCCAGCAGCCAAGGCGCCGGGGTGGAGACCCAGTACTTC. Encoded protein: CASSQGAGVETQYF.

Regarding this clone: One junction end does not reproduce the germline sequence, and a read error may be involved. The gene calls are TRBV27 and TRBJ1-1; D is unclear. CDR1 is MNHEY, CDR2 SMNVEV, per germline (reference sequence). The CDR3 is 13 residues long. CDR3: CAGSLPGFTEAFF. CDR3 nucleotides: TGTGCCGGCAGTTTACCGGGGTTCACTGAAGCTTTCTTT.

The V and J genes are TRBV7-6 and TRBJ1-1; D is ambiguous. V lost 8 bases and J lost 0, with 10 bases in between. Germline loops: CDR1 SGHVS, CDR2 FNYEAQ. The CDR3 totals 13 residues. Here the CDR3 DNA reads TGTGCCAGCGCTAGCGGGCTGAACACTGAAGCTTTCTTT. It specifies CASASGLNTEAFF.

This clone was observed a few times. The chain carries TRBV6-5 and TRBJ2-2; D is unresolved. CDR3 length: 13 residues. CDR1 and CDR2 (germline): MNHEY, SVGAGI. V was shortened by 2 bases and J by 3 bases, with 4 bases between the two germline ends. CDR3 in DNA: TGTGCCAGCAGTTACACGGACACCGGGGAGCTGTTTTTT. This sequence encodes CASSYTDTGELFF.

This clone was counted a single time. The chain joins TRBV11-3 to TRBJ2-1; TRBD2 matches at 9 bases. CDR1 is SGHNT, CDR2 YENEEA, per germline. The CDR3 is 17 amino acids. J was trimmed by 3 bases and V by 5 bases; bases with no gene match: 11. The DNA of the CDR3 is TGTGCCAGCAGCCTCCTGACTAGCGGATACCGCTACAATGAGCAGTTCTTC. Its protein is CASSLLTSGYRYNEQFF.

CDR3 region: CASSQGLGGFYEQYF. The CDR3 region has the DNA TGTGCCAGCAGCCAAGGCTTAGGCGGCTTTTACGAGCAGTACTTC. V gene TRBV14 combines with J gene TRBJ2-7; D is unresolved. Germline lookup yields CDR1 SGHDN and CDR2 FVKESK. V was trimmed by 1 base and J by 4 bases, leaving 14 bases between them. CDR3 length: 15 residues. Using reference TRBV14 and TRBJ2-7 for the parts outside the CDR3, the full variable domain is EAGVTQFPSHSVIEKGQTVTLRCDPISGHDNLYWYRRVMGKEIKFLLHFVKESKQDESGMPNNRFLAERTGGTYSTLKVQPAELEDSGVYFCASSQGLGGFYEQYFGPGTRLTVT.

This chain links TRBV19 with TRBJ2-6, with D perhaps matching TRBD1 (6 bases). From germline, CDR1 is LNHDA and CDR2 SQIVND (reference sequence). V dropped 8 bases and J dropped 1 base, with 12 bases sitting between them. This CDR3 has 15 amino acids. The CDR3 is CASSGQISGANVLTF. The CDR3 DNA reads as TGTGCCAGTTCGGGACAAATTTCTGGGGCCAACGTCCTGACTTTC.